Each of the 27 T cell receptor beta chains below was sequenced from the same sample in a study of T-cell memory formation after mild COVID-19. TCRdb used MiXCR to reprocess the 5' RACE reads, holding one entry per CDR3 protein. The repertoire holds more than 45,000 distinct CDR3 sequences, with roughly 9% as singletons. The source material was PBMCs or a T cell subset sorted from them (not recorded which). The receptors were gathered from an adult woman who had mild COVID-19 (a few samples of this study predate the infection). Cell type and time point are not known.

This clonotype was counted a few times. This sequence joins TRBV9 and TRBJ2-1; D may be TRBD2 (6 bases). V was trimmed by 3 bases and J by 6 bases, leaving 16 bases between them. Per the germline V gene, CDR1 is SGDLS and CDR2 is YYNGEE. This CDR3 comprises 15 residues. CDR3 loop: CASSETFWDSNEQFF. In DNA form, the CDR3 reads TGTGCCAGCAGCGAGACGTTTTGGGACTCCAATGAGCAGTTCTTC.

The chain links TRBV9 to TRBJ2-3, with D unclear. Trimming took off 6 bases at V and 0 bases at J, with 14 bases between the two ends. The germline V gene encodes CDR1 SGDLS and CDR2 YYNGEE. This CDR3 is 15 amino acids long. CDR3 nucleotides: TGTGCCAGCACCGACTTAGGACCCAGCACAGATACGCAGTATTTT. This gives the protein CASTDLGPSTDTQYF.

This clonotype was recorded many times. The chain has TRBV5-1 and TRBJ2-6; D is ambiguous. With 0 bases removed from V and 0 bases from J, the gap between germline ends came to 10 bases. Looked up from germline, CDR1 is SGHRS and CDR2 is YFSETQ. This CDR3 is built from 17 residues. The DNA of the CDR3 is TGCGCCAGCAGCTTGGTGGCAGTTAACTCTGGGGCCAACGTCCTGACTTTC. This codes for CASSLVAVNSGANVLTF.

This clonotype is medium-sized within its sample. The chain employs TRBV29-1 and TRBJ2-1; no firm D call. Per the germline V gene, CDR1 is SQVTM and CDR2 is ANQGSEA. V shed 2 bases and J shed 5 bases, with 4 bases lying between them. There are 11 residues in the CDR3. The CDR3 sequence is CSVERNNEQFF. The CDR3 region has the DNA TGCAGCGTTGAACGAAACAATGAGCAGTTCTTC.

This chain connects TRBV13 to TRBJ1-1; TRBD1 is a possible D gene (5 bases). The CDR3 totals 18 residues. Germline V gene data show CDR1 as PRHDT and CDR2 as FYEKMQ (reference sequence). Trimming took 5 bases from V and 0 from J, leaving 22 bases between them. Here the CDR3 reads CASSGAGTFLGLNTEAFF. The CDR3 DNA reads as TGTGCCAGCAGCGGCGCCGGGACGTTCCTGGGGCTGAACACTGAAGCTTTCTTT.

The sample holds many counts of this clonotype. The gene calls are TRBV7-6 and TRBJ2-7; D ambiguous. The CDR3 length is 16 residues. The germline CDR1 and CDR2 sequences are SGHVS and FNYEAQ. V lost 1 base and J 0 bases, leaving 13 bases between the germline ends. For the CDR3, the DNA is TGTGCCAGCAGCTTAGGGGCAGGCGGTAGCTCCTACGAGCAGTACTTC. This sequence encodes CASSLGAGGSSYEQYF.

This clonotype has a count of ten or more. The chain employs TRBV20-1 and TRBJ1-2; TRBD1 aligns across 8 bases. V trimming: 6 bases; J trimming: 4 bases; junction bases outside the gene matches: 19. The CDR3 length is 17 residues. Germline CDR1 is DFQATT and CDR2 is SNEGSKA (reference sequence). The CDR3 DNA is TGCAGTGCGCGCCCCGCGCCCTCAGGGGGCGTCGGCTATGGCTACACCTTC. The encoded protein is CSARPAPSGGVGYGYTF.

The chain joins TRBV6-1 to TRBJ1-5; D perhaps matches TRBD1 (5 bases). Germline CDR1 MNHNS, CDR2 SASEGT. The CDR3 spans 13 residues. V lost 8 bases and J lost 6, with 14 bases in between. CDR3 amino acids: CASLRDVSQPQHF. DNA for the CDR3: TGTGCCAGCCTAAGGGACGTGAGTCAGCCCCAGCATTTT.

There are many counts of this clonotype. The rearrangement joins TRBV7-9 to TRBJ2-5; the D gene is possibly TRBD2 (5 bases). CDR1 and CDR2 from the germline V gene are SEHNR and FQNEAQ (reference sequence). Deletions cut 2 bases from V and 5 bases from J, with 21 bases between. The CDR3 covers 17 residues. The DNA for the CDR3 is TGTGCCAGCAGCTTAAGAGAAGTCCTCCTAGGCGGGGAGACCCAGTACTTC. Protein: CASSLREVLLGGETQYF.

At least ten counts were recorded for this clonotype. The rearrangement links TRBV12-3 or TRBV12-4 to TRBJ2-3; D uncertain. The V and J ends lost 3 bases and 3 bases respectively, with 4 bases between them. The CDR3 runs 12 residues. The CDR3 loop is CASSFGTDTQYF. The CDR3 bases are TGTGCCAGCAGTTTTGGGACAGATACGCAGTATTTT.

The sample holds many counts of this clonotype. This sequence joins TRBV24-1 and TRBJ2-2; a possible D gene is TRBD2 (5 bases). The V gene's germline CDR1 is KGHDR and CDR2 SFDVKD. The V end was cut by 8 bases, the J end by 7 bases, with 13 bases between. This CDR3 has 13 residues. CDR3 nucleotides: TGTGCCACCATGGAGGAATGGGGCGGGGAGCTGTTTTTT. Translation: CATMEEWGGELFF.

The genes are TRBV9 and TRBJ2-5; 9 nucleotides align to TRBD2. Germline-derived CDR1 and CDR2 are SGDLS and YYNGEE. This CDR3 spans 14 amino acids. The V and J ends lost 8 bases and 2 bases, in that order; junction bases with no gene match: 7. The DNA of the CDR3 is TGTGCCAGTTCAGCGGGGGGTGTACAAGAGACCCAGTACTTC. Translated: CASSAGGVQETQYF.

The V and J genes are TRBV4-3 and TRBJ1-2; TRBD1 matches 7 bases. J gave up 7 bases and V 6 bases, and 11 bases lay outside the gene matches. This CDR3 spans 14 amino acids. Germline values: CDR1 LGHNA, CDR2 YSLEER. DNA of the CDR3: TGCGCCAGCAGTACAATACAGGGGAACCGTGGCTACACCTTC. It codes for CASSTIQGNRGYTF.

The chain uses TRBV27 and TRBJ2-2, with D possibly being TRBD1 (6 bases). The ends were cut back, 2 bases at V and 4 bases at J, with 11 bases in the middle. The CDR3 is 15 residues long. CDR1 is MNHEY and CDR2 is SMNVEV in the germline V gene (reference sequence). For the CDR3, the DNA is TGTGCCAGCAGTTTAACAGGGCGGGTCACCGGGGAGCTGTTTTTT. This translates into CASSLTGRVTGELFF.

The gene calls are TRBV12-3 or TRBV12-4 and TRBJ2-1; no definite D call. The V and J ends lost 3 bases and 5 bases respectively, with 14 bases between them. CDR3 size: 15 residues. CDR3 coding DNA: TGTGCCAGCAGTTTCCGGCAGGCTGGGGACAATGAGCAGTTCTTC. Amino acids: CASSFRQAGDNEQFF.

J is TRBJ2-3 and V is TRBV25-1; D remains ambiguous. Per germline, CDR1 MGHDK and CDR2 SYGVNS. The CDR3 contains 14 residues. The germline V and J ends were trimmed by 0 bases and 2 bases, with 6 bases remaining between them. In DNA, the CDR3 is TGTGCCAGCAGTGAATATGCGCTCACAGATACGCAGTATTTT. Its protein product is CASSEYALTDTQYF.

The rearrangement links TRBV7-9 to TRBJ1-1; the D gene is possibly TRBD1 (6 bases). The CDR3 is 15 residues long. Germline assignment: CDR1 SEHNR and CDR2 FQNEAQ (reference sequence). V lost 5 bases and J lost 5, with 18 bases in between. In DNA, the CDR3 is TGTGCCAGCAGCACCGGGACACATATAGGGACTGAAGCTTTCTTT. Amino acid sequence: CASSTGTHIGTEAFF.

This clonotype turned up a few times. This chain joins TRBV6-5 and TRBJ1-2; D is unresolved. Germline-derived CDR1 and CDR2 are MNHEY and SVGAGI. This CDR3 spans 15 amino acids. V lost 1 base and J 0 bases, leaving 9 bases between the germline ends. CDR3 residues: CASSYFATPNYGYTF. DNA of the CDR3: TGTGCCAGCAGTTACTTCGCCACCCCTAACTATGGCTACACCTTC.

This clonotype was detected ten times or more. The rearrangement joins TRBV5-1 to TRBJ2-1, with D maybe TRBD2 (6 bases). Looked up from germline, CDR1 is SGHRS and CDR2 is YFSETQ. CDR3 length: 15 amino acids. Trimming pared 4 bases from V and 7 bases from J, leaving 18 bases between. CDR3: CASSRRQSGGNEQFF. In DNA form, the CDR3 reads TGCGCCAGCAGCCGCAGACAATCCGGGGGAAATGAGCAGTTCTTC. Combining the CDR3 with reference TRBV5-1 and TRBJ2-1 gives the whole variable domain KAGVTQTPRYLIKTRGQQVTLSCSPISGHRSVSWYQQTPGQGLQFLFEYFSETQRNKGNFPGRFSGRQFSNSRSEMNVSTLELGDSALYLCASSRRQSGGNEQFFGPGTRLTVL.

This chain connects TRBV9 to TRBJ1-4; 7 nucleotides agree with TRBD1. Germline-derived CDR1 and CDR2 are SGDLS and YYNGEE. This CDR3 is 15 amino acids long. V lost 5 bases and J lost 5; bases outside the gene matches: 9. The CDR3 nucleotides read TGTGCCAGCAGTCCTACCGGGACAGCGAATGAAAAACTGTTTTTT. Translated: CASSPTGTANEKLFF.

The J gene is TRBJ2-1, the V gene TRBV6-2 or TRBV6-3; D ambiguous. The V end lost 4 bases, the J end lost 7 bases, and 8 bases lay between the germline ends. In germline, CDR1 is MNHEY, CDR2 SVGEGT. The CDR3 totals 12 residues. CDR3 in amino acids: CASSFGHNEQFF. The CDR3 nucleotides are TGTGCCAGCAGTTTTGGGCATAATGAGCAGTTCTTC.

By share, this clonotype ranks as medium-sized (0.01 to 0.1%). The rearrangement uses TRBV3-1 and TRBJ2-3; D is undetermined. Trimming removed 1 base from V and 2 bases from J, with 7 bases in between. Germline CDR1 reads LGHDT; CDR2 reads YNNKEL (reference sequence). CDR3 length: 14 amino acids. The chain's CDR3 is CASSQGPLTDTQYF. The CDR3 region has the DNA TGTGCCAGCAGCCAAGGGCCTCTCACAGATACGCAGTATTTT.

This clonotype was seen at least ten times. The chain combines TRBV29-1 with TRBJ1-1, with no clear D. V lost 6 bases to trimming and J lost 3 bases, with 23 bases between them. The CDR3 spans 16 residues. CDR1 and CDR2 from the germline V gene are SQVTM and ANQGSEA. CDR3 residues: CSVLYNSAKSDTEAFF. The CDR3 DNA follows: TGCAGCGTCCTCTACAATTCGGCCAAAAGCGACACTGAAGCTTTCTTT.

The V gene is TRBV5-5, the J gene TRBJ1-2; 7 positions match TRBD1. Looked up from germline, CDR1 is SGHKS and CDR2 is YYEKEE (reference sequence). The CDR3 extends over 17 amino acids. Trimming removed 2 bases from V and 7 bases from J; junction bases left unmatched: 17. In nucleotides, the CDR3 is TGTGCCAGCAGCTTTGGGGGGGAGAGGGGGCGAGTTCGTGGCTACACCTTC. Translation: CASSFGGERGRVRGYTF.

The chain employs TRBV29-1 and TRBJ1-1, with TRBD1 matching 7 bases. This CDR3 spans 14 amino acids. CDR1 and CDR2 (germline): SQVTM, ANQGSEA. J gave up 1 base and V 5 bases, and 7 bases lay outside the gene matches. CDR3 in DNA: TGCAGCGTTCGGAGGACAGGTGGGAACACTGAAGCTTTCTTT. It translates to CSVRRTGGNTEAFF.

The chain has TRBV11-2 and TRBJ1-5, with 11 bases identical to TRBD1. This CDR3 spans 14 amino acids. Trimming cost V 5 bases and J 7 bases; bases outside gene matches: 4. The germline gives CDR1 SGHAT, CDR2 FQNNGV. CDR3 residues: CASSVGTGGQPQHF. CDR3 in DNA: TGTGCCAGCAGCGTAGGGACAGGGGGACAGCCCCAGCATTTT.

The genes are TRBV2 and TRBJ2-5; TRBD2 is a possible D gene (6 bases). The CDR3 totals 13 residues. The germline V gene encodes CDR1 SNHLY and CDR2 FYNNEI. Between the trimmed V and J ends, which lost 5 bases and 5 bases, there was a span of 12 bases. In DNA form, the CDR3 reads TGTGCCAGCAGTAGACTAGAGGGGGAGACCCAGTACTTC. This encodes CASSRLEGETQYF.